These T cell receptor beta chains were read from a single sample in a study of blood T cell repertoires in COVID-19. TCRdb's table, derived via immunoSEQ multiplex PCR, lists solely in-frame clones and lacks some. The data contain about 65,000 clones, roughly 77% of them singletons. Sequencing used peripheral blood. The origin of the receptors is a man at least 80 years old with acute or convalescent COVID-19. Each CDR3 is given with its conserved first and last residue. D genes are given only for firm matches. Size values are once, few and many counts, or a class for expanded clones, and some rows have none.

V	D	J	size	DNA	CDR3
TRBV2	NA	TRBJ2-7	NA	TGTGCCAGCAGTGAAGGACGGGAACCCTACGAGCAGTACTTC	CASSEGREPYEQYF
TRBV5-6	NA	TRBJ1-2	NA	TGTGCCAGCAGCTTGGTCAGGGTCAACTATGGCTACACCTTC	CASSLVRVNYGYTF
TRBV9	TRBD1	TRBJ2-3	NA	TGTGCCAGCAGCGTAGTGGGACAGGAGTCAGGTACGCAGTATTTT	CASSVVGQESGTQYF
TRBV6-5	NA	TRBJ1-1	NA	TGTGCCAGCAGAGAGAGGACAGTGGAGCTTTTCTTT	CASRERTVELFF
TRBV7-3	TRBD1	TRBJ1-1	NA	TGTGCCAGCAGCTACGGACAGGGGACTGAAGCTTTCTTT	CASSYGQGTEAFF
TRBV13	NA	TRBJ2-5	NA	TGTGCCAGCAGCTTAGACAGCCAAGAGACCCAGTACTTC	CASSLDSQETQYF
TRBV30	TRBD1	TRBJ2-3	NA	TGTGCCTGGAGTGACCCGGGACAGGGTGGAGATACGCAGTATTTT	CAWSDPGQGGDTQYF
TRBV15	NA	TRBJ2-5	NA	TGTGCCACCAGCAGAGATCGTTTCGACACGGAGGGAGAGACCCAGTACTTC	CATSRDRFDTEGETQYF
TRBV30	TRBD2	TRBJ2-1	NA	TGTGCCTGGAGTGTACCCCTAACCGGGACTAGCGGAGACAATGAGCAGTTCTTC	CAWSVPLTGTSGDNEQFF
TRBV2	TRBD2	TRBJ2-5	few	TGTGCCAGCAGTGAGGCTAGCGGGGGGGGAGAGACCCAGTACTTC	CASSEASGGGETQYF
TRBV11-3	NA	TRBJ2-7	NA	TGTGCCAGCAGCCCCCCCCGGGGATCCTACGAGCAGTACTTC	CASSPPRGSYEQYF
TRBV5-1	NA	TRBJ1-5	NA	TGCGCCAGCAGCTTTGAAGGGGAGCCCCAGCATTTT	CASSFEGEPQHF
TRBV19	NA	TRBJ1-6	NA	TGTGCCAGTAGTTACGGGGGAGGATTCGACTCCTATAATTCACCCCTCCACTTT	CASSYGGGFDSYNSPLHF
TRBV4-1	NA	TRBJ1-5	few	TGCGCCAGCAGCCGGCGGGACCTGGGGAGCAATCAGCCCCAGCATTTT	CASSRRDLGSNQPQHF
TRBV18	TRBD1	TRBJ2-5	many	TGTGCCAGCTCAGAGAGGACAGGGGCGGTTGGGACCCAGTACTTC	CASSERTGAVGTQYF
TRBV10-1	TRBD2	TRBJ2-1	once	TGCGCCAGCAGTGAACTAGCGGAGTACAATGAGCAGTTCTTC	CASSELAEYNEQFF
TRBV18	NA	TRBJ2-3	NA	TGTGCCAGCTCACCAGGAGACGCTTGGGATACGCAGTATTTT	CASSPGDAWDTQYF
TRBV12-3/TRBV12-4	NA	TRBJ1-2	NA	TGTGCCAGCAGTCCCCGAGGATGGGATGGCTACACCTTC	CASSPRGWDGYTF
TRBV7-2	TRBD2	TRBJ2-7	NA	TGTGCCAGCAGCTCACTAGCGAGGGGCGAGCAGTACTTC	CASSSLARGEQYF
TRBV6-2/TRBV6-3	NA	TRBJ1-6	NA	TGTGCCAGCAGTGTGGAGGTCCCGGGGTCACCCCTCCACTTT	CASSVEVPGSPLHF
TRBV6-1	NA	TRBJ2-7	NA	TGTGCCAGCAGTGAAACTGGCGGGGCATCCTACGAGCAGTACTTC	CASSETGGASYEQYF
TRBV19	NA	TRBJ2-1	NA	TGTGCCAGTAGTATCAACTCCTACAATGAGCAGTTCTTC	CASSINSYNEQFF
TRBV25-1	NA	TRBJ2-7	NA	TGTGCCAGCAGTGTACGGGTAGGCGAGCAGTACTTC	CASSVRVGEQYF
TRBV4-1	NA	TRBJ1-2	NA	TGCGCCAGCAGCCAAGATTCCGTCAGGGCGGATGGCTACACCTTC	CASSQDSVRADGYTF
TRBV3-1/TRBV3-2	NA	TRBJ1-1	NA	TGTGCCAGCAGCCTCCGACTGGTAGGGGACACTGAAGCTTTCTTT	CASSLRLVGDTEAFF
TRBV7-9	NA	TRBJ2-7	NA	TGTGCCAGCAGCCCAGGGTTTAGATACGAGCAGTACTTC	CASSPGFRYEQYF
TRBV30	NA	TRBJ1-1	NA	TGTGCCTGGACATATGGCATGAACACTGAAGCTTTCTTT	CAWTYGMNTEAFF
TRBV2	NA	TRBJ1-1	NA	TGTGCCAGCAAGGTGGAGGTTGAAGCTTTCTTT	CASKVEVEAFF
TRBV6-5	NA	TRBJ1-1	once	TGTGCCAGCAGTTACTCGGGGCAGGGAAACACTGAAGCTTTCTTT	CASSYSGQGNTEAFF
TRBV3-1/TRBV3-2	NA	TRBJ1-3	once	TGTGCCAGCAGCAGCCGGGACTTTGGAAACACCATATATTTT	CASSSRDFGNTIYF
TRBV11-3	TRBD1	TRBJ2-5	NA	TGTGCCAGCAGCCAAGGACAGGGTTTGGGAGAGACCCAGTACTTC	CASSQGQGLGETQYF
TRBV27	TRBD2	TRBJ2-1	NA	TGTGCCAGCAGGAGATTGACCGGGACTAGGGTTTACAATGAGCAGTTCTTC	CASRRLTGTRVYNEQFF
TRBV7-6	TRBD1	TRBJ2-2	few	TGTGCCAGCAGCCCAAGACAGGGGGCAGACACCGGGGAGCTGTTTTTT	CASSPRQGADTGELFF
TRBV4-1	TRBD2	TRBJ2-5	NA	TGCGCCAGCAGCCAAGTCGCTAGCGGGGGAGTGAGAGAGACCCAGTACTTC	CASSQVASGGVRETQYF
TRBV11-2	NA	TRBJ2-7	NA	TGTGCCAGCAGCTTACGGGCGGGGGCCTCCTACGAGCAGTACTTC	CASSLRAGASYEQYF
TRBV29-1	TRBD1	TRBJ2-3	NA	TGCAGCGACTCGGGGCCCTCAGGGGGCTTTGCAGATACGCAGTATTTT	CSDSGPSGGFADTQYF